Below, 17 T cell receptor beta chains from the same sample are listed, as sequenced in a study of T-cell memory formation after mild COVID-19. In TCRdb, the 5' RACE reads were re-called with MiXCR into one record per CDR3 protein. In the table there are approximately 190,000 distinct CDR3 sequences, about 17% of which are singletons. The sequenced sample was PBMCs or a T cell subset sorted from them (not recorded which). The receptors here all came from an adult woman who had mild COVID-19 (a few samples of this study predate the infection). Cell type and time point are not known.

The chain has TRBV12-3 or TRBV12-4 and TRBJ2-5; no clear D gene. The CDR3 consists of 15 residues. Trimming pared 0 bases from V and 5 bases from J, leaving 13 bases between. This chain's CDR3 is CASSLAPGPLETQYF. CDR3 nucleotide sequence: TGTGCCAGCAGTTTAGCGCCCGGCCCCCTGGAGACCCAGTACTTC.

This clonotype has only a few counts. This chain joins TRBV11-3 and TRBJ2-5, with D perhaps matching TRBD2 (7 bases). The CDR3 runs 19 residues. Trimming removed 4 bases at V and 4 bases at J, with 28 bases between. CDR1 SGHNT and CDR2 YENEEA come from the germline V gene. The chain's CDR3 is CASSSPPWGREKGRETQYF. CDR3 DNA: TGTGCCAGCAGCTCTCCCCCGTGGGGGCGGGAGAAGGGGCGAGAGACCCAGTACTTC.

This clonotype has ten or more counts. The genes are TRBV11-2 and TRBJ2-7; D ambiguous. V lost 5 bases and J lost 3, with 20 bases in between. The CDR3 length is 16 residues. Per germline, CDR1 SGHAT and CDR2 FQNNGV. CDR3 sequence (DNA): TGTGCCAGCAGCCCCAGAATAGGTGCATCCGACTACGAGCAGTACTTC. Translation: CASSPRIGASDYEQYF.

This clonotype turned up a few times. The chain uses TRBV5-4 and TRBJ1-3; D might be TRBD1 (5 bases). CDR1 is SGHNT and CDR2 is YYREEE in the germline V gene (reference sequence). This CDR3 has 14 residues. Deletions cut 2 bases from V and 3 bases from J, with 9 bases between. CDR3 residues: CASSLGGDGNTIYF. The CDR3 bases are TGTGCCAGCAGCTTAGGAGGGGATGGAAACACCATATATTTT. Supplemented by reference TRBV5-4 and TRBJ1-3, the full variable domain reads ETGVTQSPTHLIKTRGQQVTLRCSSQSGHNTVSWYQQALGQGPQFIFQYYREEENGRGNFPPRFSGLQFPNYSSELNVNALELDDSALYLCASSLGGDGNTIYFGEGSWLTVV.

The rearrangement links TRBV18 to TRBJ1-5; D gene ambiguous. The CDR3 has 14 residues. Deletions cut 3 bases from V and 5 bases from J, with 11 bases between. Germline CDR1 is KGHSH and CDR2 is LQKENI. CDR3 protein: CASSPLETDQPQHF. CDR3 in DNA: TGTGCCAGCTCACCTCTCGAAACCGATCAGCCCCAGCATTTT.

This clonotype showed up just a few times. The chain has TRBV12-3 or TRBV12-4 and TRBJ2-7; D unresolved. Trimming took off 1 base at V and 4 bases at J, with 8 bases between the two ends. The CDR3 totals 13 residues. Here the CDR3 reads CASSLVSPYEQYF. CDR3 nucleotide sequence: TGTGCCAGCAGTTTAGTTTCGCCGTACGAGCAGTACTTC.

The chain has TRBV2 and TRBJ2-7; tentative D call: TRBD2 (5 bases). Germline V gene sequence: CDR1 SNHLY, CDR2 FYNNEI. The CDR3 has 15 amino acids. V was trimmed by 2 bases and J by 0 bases, leaving 11 bases between them. The CDR3, as DNA: TGTGCCAGCAGTGAACTGGCGGGCAGCTCCTACGAGCAGTACTTC. Translation gives CASSELAGSSYEQYF. The variable domain in full, completed from reference TRBV2 and TRBJ2-7, reads EPEVTQTPSHQVTQMGQEVILRCVPISNHLYFYWYRQILGQKVEFLVSFYNNEISEKSEIFDDQFSVERPDGSNFTLKIRSTKLEDSAMYFCASSELAGSSYEQYFGPGTRLTVT.

The chain uses TRBV3-1 and TRBJ1-2; D is ambiguous. The length of the CDR3 is 14 residues. From germline, CDR1 is LGHDT and CDR2 YNNKEL (reference sequence). Trimming removed 4 bases at V and 4 bases at J, with 13 bases between. CDR3 in DNA: TGTGCCAGCAGCCCTCCCAGATCTGCCTATGGCTACACCTTC. This encodes CASSPPRSAYGYTF.

This clonotype was detected only a few times. This rearrangement joins TRBV2 to TRBJ1-5, with a weak D call TRBD1 (6 bases). V gave up 4 bases and J gave up 4 bases, with 20 bases separating them. Looked up from germline, CDR1 is SNHLY and CDR2 is FYNNEI. CDR3 length: 17 amino acids. CDR3 DNA sequence: TGTGCCAGCAGTGCTTTTATTATAGGGGGGCCGAATCAGCCCCAGCATTTT. Amino acid sequence: CASSAFIIGGPNQPQHF.

The chain couples TRBV20-1 to TRBJ1-2, with a weak D call TRBD1 (5 bases). Germline assignment: CDR1 DFQATT and CDR2 SNEGSKA (reference sequence). CDR3 length: 13 residues. The DNA for the CDR3 is TGCAGCGTGACGACCCAGGGCGGCTATGGCTACACCTTC. Amino acid sequence: CSVTTQGGYGYTF.

A word on this clonotype: With a much larger clone just one base away, this may be a read error. The chain joins TRBV11-3 to TRBJ1-1; TRBD1 might be the D (5 bases). CDR1 and CDR2 from the germline V gene are SGHNT and YENEEA. This CDR3 region has 12 residues. Trimming took 5 bases from V and 3 from J, leaving 7 bases between them. The CDR3 spells CASSRRDTEAFF. CDR3 nucleotides: TGTGCCAGCAGCCGCAGGGACACTGAAGCTTTCTTT.

The genes are TRBV12-3 or TRBV12-4 and TRBJ2-3; D may be TRBD2 (7 bases). The CDR3 length is 15 residues. V lost 3 bases and J 1 base, leaving 11 bases between the germline ends. The CDR3 DNA reads as TGTGCCAGCAGTTTGGGGGGGCCTGGCACAGATACGCAGTATTTT. It encodes CASSLGGPGTDTQYF.

The chain recombines TRBV20-1 with TRBJ1-2; D unclear. Germline CDR1 and CDR2: DFQATT and SNEGSKA (reference sequence). The CDR3 extends over 15 amino acids. With 5 bases removed from V and 8 bases from J, the gap between germline ends came to 24 bases. The CDR3, as DNA: TGCAGTGCTCCAATTTTGGAAGGCAGCCAGGAGGGCTACACCTTC. This encodes CSAPILEGSQEGYTF.

This clonotype came up a few times. J is TRBJ2-7 and V is TRBV12-3 or TRBV12-4; TRBD1 matches 8 bases. This CDR3 comprises 12 residues. Unmatched junction bases numbered 6, after V lost 5 bases and J lost 9 bases. CDR3 protein: CASSTGQGGQYF. In DNA form, the CDR3 reads TGTGCCAGCAGTACAGGACAGGGCGGGCAGTACTTC.

V gene TRBV12-3 or TRBV12-4 combines with J gene TRBJ2-3; D is ambiguous. The CDR3 totals 15 residues. The V end lost 6 bases, the J end lost 4 bases, and 17 bases lay between the germline ends. CDR3 residues: CASSLGLVGPDTQYF. The CDR3, as DNA: TGTGCCAGCAGCCTAGGGCTAGTCGGGCCAGATACGCAGTATTTT.

This clonotype has more than one count but fewer than ten. The chain joins TRBV3-1 to TRBJ2-3, with 13 bases that match TRBD2. V was pared by 6 bases and J by 2 bases, with 5 bases of the junction left unmatched. The CDR3 length is 16 residues. Germline CDR1 is LGHDT and CDR2 is YNNKEL (reference sequence). CDR3 in amino acids: CASSRTSGGPTDTQYF. The CDR3 DNA is TGTGCCAGCAGTCGGACTAGCGGGGGCCCCACAGATACGCAGTATTTT.

DNA for the CDR3: TGTGCCAGTAGTATAATCGCCGGGCCTACGCAGTATTTT. Translated: CASSIIAGPTQYF. This rearrangement joins TRBV19 to TRBJ2-3; D gene uncertain. The V gene lost 2 bases and the J gene lost 8 bases, with 11 bases spanning the gap. The CDR3 extends over 13 amino acids. In germline, CDR1 is LNHDA, CDR2 SQIVND (reference sequence).